These T cell receptor beta chains were read from a single sample in a study of OX40 agonist ivuxolimab in advanced cancers. Sequencing used immunoSEQ multiplex PCR; TCRdb keeps in-frame clones, though not all of them. The repertoire holds about 62,000 clones, with about four fifths as singletons. The specimen comprised CD4+ or CD8+ T cells sorted from blood, sampled in a trial of the OX40 agonist ivuxolimab. These TCRs come from an adult with an advanced solid tumor such as melanoma, head and neck, liver or kidney cancer. The conserved cysteine and the conserved F or W are not part of the CDR3 here. Fields, in order: CDR3 protein, J gene, V gene.

ASSLQGGTHTEAF | TRBJ1-1 | TRBV7-3
AISSSGRGSYNEQF | TRBJ2-1 | TRBV10-3
ASSPRSQGNEKLF | TRBJ1-4 | TRBV18
ASSPRSIERGANVLT | TRBJ2-6 | TRBV9
SVEETFSGGKETQY | TRBJ2-5 | TRBV29-1
ASSKPDGTELSHSYT | TRBJ1-2 | TRBV21-1
ASSWGLAGERNIQY | TRBJ2-4 | TRBV5-8
ASSQGQGEQY | TRBJ2-7 | TRBV18
ASSSGIAQNIQY | TRBJ2-4 | TRBV6-5
ASPPEGEITDTQY | TRBJ2-3 | TRBV28
ASSLGFRAYEQY | NA | TRBV7-2
ASSLGDRGNEKLF | TRBJ1-4 | TRBV5-1
ASSNPATGELF | TRBJ2-2 | TRBV6-1
ASSLGISGNTIY | TRBJ1-3 | TRBV27
ASSPRTGGQPQH | TRBJ1-5 | TRBV7-9
ASSSGQGRTNYGYT | TRBJ1-2 | TRBV27
ASSQRGATNEKLF | TRBJ1-4 | TRBV14
ASSRDRATYGYT | TRBJ1-2 | TRBV7-2
ASSPLVAVTQY | TRBJ2-3 | TRBV14
ASSFPGHNYEQY | TRBJ2-7 | TRBV7-2